This passage covers 2 T cell receptor beta chains from one sample sequenced in a study of T-cell memory formation after mild COVID-19. Using its own MiXCR run on the 5' RACE reads, TCRdb lists one record per CDR3 protein. The sample holds 140,000 or so distinct CDR3 sequences, about 19% seen once. The sample taken for sequencing was PBMCs or a T cell subset sorted from them (not recorded which). The source is an adult woman who had mild COVID-19 (a few samples of this study predate the infection). Cell type and time point are not known.

On this clonotype: The junction departs from the called germline gene at one end, perhaps through a read error. The gene calls are TRBV25-1 and TRBJ2-7, with TRBD2 matching over 7 bases. CDR1 and CDR2 from the germline V gene are MGHDK and SYGVNS. The CDR3 covers 16 residues. The CDR3 nucleotides read TGTGCCAGCAGCCCACGACTAGCCACCCAATCCTGCGAGCAGTACTTC. Amino acids: CASSPRLATQSCEQYF.

This clonotype was counted a few times. The chain employs TRBV7-9 and TRBJ2-3, with D perhaps TRBD1 (5 bases). V was pared by 5 bases and J by 0 bases, with 12 bases between. This CDR3 region has 15 residues. In germline, CDR1 is SEHNR, CDR2 FQNEAQ (reference sequence). The CDR3 here is CASSQVTASTDTQYF. The DNA of the CDR3 is TGTGCCAGCAGCCAGGTGACAGCTAGCACAGATACGCAGTATTTT. Filled out from reference TRBV7-9 and TRBJ2-3, the complete variable domain reads DTGVSQNPRHKITKRGQNVTFRCDPISEHNRLYWYRQTLGQGPEFLTYFQNEAQLEKSRLLSDRFSAERPKGSFSTLEIQRTEQGDSAMYLCASSQVTASTDTQYFGPGTRLTVL.